This T cell receptor beta chain was observed in a study of T cell responses to AZD1222 COVID-19 vaccine. Study results and caveats: Females outnumbered males among donors, who were mostly white British; clonal diversity was possibly underestimated. CD4 TCRs covered the whole spike, strongest at regions 160-218 and 743-854.

Sequenced by immunoSEQ multiplex PCR; TCRdb stores in-frame clones only, minus some. The sample has around 94,000 clones; more than 85% are singletons. The CDR3 extends over 17 amino acids. J gave up 6 bases and V 4 bases, and 16 bases lay outside the gene matches. Germline V gives CDR1 SGHRS, CDR2 YFSETQ. Worth noting for this clone: Its antigen is currently unknown.

The starting material was peripheral blood, obtained on day 0 of AZD1222 vaccination. V and J are TRBV5-1 and TRBJ1-2; TRBD1 aligns across 9 bases. The TCR sequence derives from an adult in good health. This CDR3 is CASSRTTGQGRLNGYTF. The CDR3 DNA sequence: TGCGCCAGCAGCAGAACAACCGGACAGGGGCGTTTGAATGGCTACACCTTC.